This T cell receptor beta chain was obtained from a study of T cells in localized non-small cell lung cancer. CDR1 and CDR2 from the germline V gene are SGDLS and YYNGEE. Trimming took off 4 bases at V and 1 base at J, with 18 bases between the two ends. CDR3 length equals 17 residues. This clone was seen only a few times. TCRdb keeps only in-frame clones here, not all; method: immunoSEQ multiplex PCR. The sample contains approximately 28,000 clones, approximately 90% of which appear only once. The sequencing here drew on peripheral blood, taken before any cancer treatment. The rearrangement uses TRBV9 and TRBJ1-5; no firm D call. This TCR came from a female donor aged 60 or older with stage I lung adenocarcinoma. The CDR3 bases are TGTGCCAGCAGCCCGGACGGACGACCGACGAGCAATCAGCCCCAGCATTTT. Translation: CASSPDGRPTSNQPQHF.